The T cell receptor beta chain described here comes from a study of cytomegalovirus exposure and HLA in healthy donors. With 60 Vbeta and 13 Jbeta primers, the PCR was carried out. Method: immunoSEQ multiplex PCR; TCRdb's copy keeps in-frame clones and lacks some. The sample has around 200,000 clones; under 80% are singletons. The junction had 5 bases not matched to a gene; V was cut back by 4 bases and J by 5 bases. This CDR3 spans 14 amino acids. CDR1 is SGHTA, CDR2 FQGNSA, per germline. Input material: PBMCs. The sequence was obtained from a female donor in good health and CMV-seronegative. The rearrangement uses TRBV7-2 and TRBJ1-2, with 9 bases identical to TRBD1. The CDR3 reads CASSWTGERYGYTF. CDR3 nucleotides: TGTGCCAGCAGCTGGACAGGGGAACGTTATGGCTACACCTTC.